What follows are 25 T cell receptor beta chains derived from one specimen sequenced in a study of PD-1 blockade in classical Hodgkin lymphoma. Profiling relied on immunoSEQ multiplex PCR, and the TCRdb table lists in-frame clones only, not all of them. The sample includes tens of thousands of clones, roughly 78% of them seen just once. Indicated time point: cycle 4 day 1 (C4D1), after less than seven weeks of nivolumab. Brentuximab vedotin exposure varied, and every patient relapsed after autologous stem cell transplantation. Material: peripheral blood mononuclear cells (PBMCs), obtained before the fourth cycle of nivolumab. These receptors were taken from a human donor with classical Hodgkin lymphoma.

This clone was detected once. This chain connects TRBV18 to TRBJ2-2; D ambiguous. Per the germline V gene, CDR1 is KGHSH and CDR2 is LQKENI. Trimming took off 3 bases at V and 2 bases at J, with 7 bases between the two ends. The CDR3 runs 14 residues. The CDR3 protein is CASSPDKNTGELFF. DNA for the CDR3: TGTGCCAGCTCACCCGACAAAAACACCGGGGAGCTGTTTTTT. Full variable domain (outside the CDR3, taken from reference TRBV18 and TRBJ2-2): NAGVMQNPRHLVRRRGQEARLRCSPMKGHSHVYWYRQLPEEGLKFMVYLQKENIIDESGMPKERFSAEFPKEGPSILRIQQVVRGDSAAYFCASSPDKNTGELFFGEGSRLTVL.

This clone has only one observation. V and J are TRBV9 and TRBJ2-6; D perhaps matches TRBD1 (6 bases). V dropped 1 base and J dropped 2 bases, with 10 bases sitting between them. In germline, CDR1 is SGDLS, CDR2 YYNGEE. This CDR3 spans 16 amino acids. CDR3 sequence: CASSVSEGAGANVLTF. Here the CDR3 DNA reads TGTGCCAGCAGCGTAAGCGAGGGGGCTGGGGCCAACGTCCTGACTTTC.

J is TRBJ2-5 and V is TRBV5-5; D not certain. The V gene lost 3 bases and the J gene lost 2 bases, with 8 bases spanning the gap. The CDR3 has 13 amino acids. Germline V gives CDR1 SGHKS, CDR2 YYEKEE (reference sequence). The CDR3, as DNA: TGTGCCAGCAGCTCGGAAGGGCAAGAGACCCAGTACTTC. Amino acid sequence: CASSSEGQETQYF.

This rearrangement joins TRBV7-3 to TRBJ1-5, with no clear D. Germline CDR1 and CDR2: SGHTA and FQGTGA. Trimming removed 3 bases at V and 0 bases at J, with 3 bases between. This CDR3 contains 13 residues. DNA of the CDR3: TGTGCCAGCAGCTTGGATAGCAATCAGCCCCAGCATTTT. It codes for CASSLDSNQPQHF.

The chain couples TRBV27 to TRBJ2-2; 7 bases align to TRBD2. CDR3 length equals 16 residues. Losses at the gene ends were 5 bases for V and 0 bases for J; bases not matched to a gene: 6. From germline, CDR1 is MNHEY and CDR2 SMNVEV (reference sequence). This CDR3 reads CASSPLAGANTGELFF. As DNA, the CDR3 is TGTGCCAGCAGTCCATTAGCGGGTGCGAACACCGGGGAGCTGTTTTTT.

The CDR3 nucleotides read TGTGCCAGCTCACCACTTCTACTCACAGGCCCCACTGAAGCTTTCTTT. Translation: CASSPLLLTGPTEAFF. The chain is built from TRBV18 and TRBJ1-1, with D tentatively TRBD1 (5 bases). From germline, CDR1 is KGHSH and CDR2 LQKENI. V dropped 1 base and J dropped 4 bases, with 16 bases sitting between them. The CDR3 has 16 amino acids.

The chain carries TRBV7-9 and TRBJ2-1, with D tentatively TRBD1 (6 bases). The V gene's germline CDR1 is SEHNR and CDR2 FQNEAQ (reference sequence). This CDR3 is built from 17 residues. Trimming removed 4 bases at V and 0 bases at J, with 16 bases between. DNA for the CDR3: TGTGCCAGCAGCTCCCGAGGACAGAGGAGCTCCTACAATGAGCAGTTCTTC. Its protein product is CASSSRGQRSSYNEQFF.

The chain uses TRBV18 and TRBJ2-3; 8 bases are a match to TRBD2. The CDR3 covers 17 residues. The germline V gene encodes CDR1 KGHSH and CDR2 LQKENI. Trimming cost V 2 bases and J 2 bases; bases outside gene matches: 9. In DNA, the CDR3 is TGTGCCAGCTCACCATCAAAGAGCGGGAGTCTCACAGATACGCAGTATTTT. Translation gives CASSPSKSGSLTDTQYF.

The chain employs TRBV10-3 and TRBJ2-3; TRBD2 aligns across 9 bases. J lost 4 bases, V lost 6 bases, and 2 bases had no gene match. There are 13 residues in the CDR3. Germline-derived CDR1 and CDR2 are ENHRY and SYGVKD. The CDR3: CAIRREGADTQYF. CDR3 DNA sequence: TGTGCCATCAGGCGGGAGGGTGCAGATACGCAGTATTTT.

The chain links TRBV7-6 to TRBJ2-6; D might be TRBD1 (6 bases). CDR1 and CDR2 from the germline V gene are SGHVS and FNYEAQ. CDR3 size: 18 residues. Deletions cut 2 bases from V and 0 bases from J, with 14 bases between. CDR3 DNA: TGTGCCAGCAGCTTACTATCCCTGGGGGCCTCTGGGGCCAACGTCCTGACTTTC. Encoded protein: CASSLLSLGASGANVLTF.

The CDR3 nucleotides are TGTGCCAGCAGTTACTCCCGCAGACTATATGGCTACACCTTC. It specifies CASSYSRRLYGYTF. The rearrangement joins TRBV6-5 to TRBJ1-2; D is uncertain. V gave up 0 bases and J gave up 5 bases, with 10 bases separating them. CDR3 length: 14 amino acids. CDR1 and CDR2 (germline): MNHEY, SVGAGI.

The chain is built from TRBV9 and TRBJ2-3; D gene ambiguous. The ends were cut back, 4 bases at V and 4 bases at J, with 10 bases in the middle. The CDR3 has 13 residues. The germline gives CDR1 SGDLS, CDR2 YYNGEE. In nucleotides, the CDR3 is TGTGCCAGCAGCCCAGTTGGGCCAGATACGCAGTATTTT. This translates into CASSPVGPDTQYF.

As DNA, the CDR3 is TGTGCCAGCAGCCCGCAGGGTTTTGAAAAACTGTTTTTT. This translates into CASSPQGFEKLFF. The chain uses TRBV11-2 and TRBJ1-4; D might be TRBD1 (5 bases). From germline, CDR1 is SGHAT and CDR2 FQNNGV. This CDR3 is 13 amino acids long. Trimming left V 5 bases short and J 7 bases short, with 11 bases between.

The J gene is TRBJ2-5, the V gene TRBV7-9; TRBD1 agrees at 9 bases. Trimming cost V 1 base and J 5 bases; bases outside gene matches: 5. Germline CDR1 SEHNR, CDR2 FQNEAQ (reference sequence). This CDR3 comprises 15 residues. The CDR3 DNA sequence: TGTGCCAGCAGCTTAGGGGACAGGGAAGGGGAGACCCAGTACTTC. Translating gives CASSLGDREGETQYF.

The chain's CDR3 is CASSPGGEAFF. In DNA form, the CDR3 reads TGTGCCAGCAGCCCGGGAGGGGAAGCTTTCTTT. This chain uses TRBV6-5 with TRBJ1-1; no definite D call. The germline V gene has CDR1 MNHEY and CDR2 SVGAGI. Trimming took 6 bases from V and 8 from J, leaving 10 bases between them. The CDR3 is made up of 11 amino acids.

The CDR3: CARSLGDNGETQYF. In nucleotides, the CDR3 is TGTGCCAGAAGCCTCGGGGACAACGGAGAGACCCAGTACTTC. V and J are TRBV5-3 and TRBJ2-5; a possible D gene is TRBD1 (6 bases). TRBV5-3 is assigned to the ORF class and has an uncertain function. The CDR3 loop spans 14 amino acids. The germline V and J ends were trimmed by 4 bases and 4 bases, with 14 bases remaining between them.

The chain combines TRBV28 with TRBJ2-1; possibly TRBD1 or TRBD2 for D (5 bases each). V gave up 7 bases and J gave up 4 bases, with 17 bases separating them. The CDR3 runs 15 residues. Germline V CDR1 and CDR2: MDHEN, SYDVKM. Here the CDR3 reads CASTKLGTEYNEQFF. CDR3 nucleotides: TGTGCCAGCACTAAACTCGGGACGGAATACAATGAGCAGTTCTTC.

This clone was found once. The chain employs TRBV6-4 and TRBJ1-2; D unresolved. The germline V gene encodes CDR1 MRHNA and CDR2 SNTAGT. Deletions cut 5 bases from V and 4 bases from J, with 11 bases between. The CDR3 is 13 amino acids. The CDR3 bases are TGTGCCAGCAGTCCCGGACTGCCCTATGGCTACACCTTC. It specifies CASSPGLPYGYTF.

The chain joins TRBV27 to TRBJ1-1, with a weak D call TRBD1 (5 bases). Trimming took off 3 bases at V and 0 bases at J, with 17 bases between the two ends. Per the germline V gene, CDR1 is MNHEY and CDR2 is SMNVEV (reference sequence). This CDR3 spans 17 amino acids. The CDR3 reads CASSFISSGTVNTEAFF. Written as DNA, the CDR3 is TGTGCCAGCAGTTTCATCTCTTCCGGGACGGTGAACACTGAAGCTTTCTTT.

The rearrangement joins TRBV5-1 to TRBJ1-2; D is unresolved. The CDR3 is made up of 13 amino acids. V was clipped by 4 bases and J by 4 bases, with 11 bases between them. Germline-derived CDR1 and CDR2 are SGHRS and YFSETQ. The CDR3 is CASSQEIIYGYTF. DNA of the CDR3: TGCGCCAGCAGCCAGGAGATTATCTATGGCTACACCTTC.

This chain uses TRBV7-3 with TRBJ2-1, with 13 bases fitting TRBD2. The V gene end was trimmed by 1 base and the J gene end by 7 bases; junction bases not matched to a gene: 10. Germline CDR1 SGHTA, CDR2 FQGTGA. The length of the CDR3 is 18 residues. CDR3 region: CASSLRATSGRLVNEQFF. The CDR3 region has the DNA TGTGCCAGCAGCTTAAGAGCGACTAGCGGGAGGTTGGTGAATGAGCAGTTCTTC. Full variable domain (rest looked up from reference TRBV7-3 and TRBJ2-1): GAGVSQTPSNKVTEKGKYVELRCDPISGHTALYWYRQSLGQGPEFLIYFQGTGAADDSGLPNDRFFAVRPEGSVSTLKIQRTERGDSAVYLCASSLRATSGRLVNEQFFGPGTRLTVL.

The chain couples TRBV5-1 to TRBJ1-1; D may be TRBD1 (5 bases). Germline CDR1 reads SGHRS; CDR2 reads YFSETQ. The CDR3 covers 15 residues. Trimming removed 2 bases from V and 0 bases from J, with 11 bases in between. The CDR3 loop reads CASSFWGTLNTEAFF. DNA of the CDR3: TGCGCCAGCAGCTTCTGGGGGACCTTGAACACTGAAGCTTTCTTT.

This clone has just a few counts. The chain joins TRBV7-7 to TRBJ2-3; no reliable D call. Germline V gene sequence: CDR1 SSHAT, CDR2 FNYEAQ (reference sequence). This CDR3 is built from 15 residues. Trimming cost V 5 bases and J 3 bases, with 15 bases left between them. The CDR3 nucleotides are TGTGCCAGCAGCCTCGGCCCCACTGGGACAGATACGCAGTATTTT. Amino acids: CASSLGPTGTDTQYF.

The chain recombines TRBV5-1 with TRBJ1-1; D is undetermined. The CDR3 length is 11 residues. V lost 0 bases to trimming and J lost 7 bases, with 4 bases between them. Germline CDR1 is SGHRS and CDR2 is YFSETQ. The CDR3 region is CASSLGGEAFF. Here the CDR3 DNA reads TGCGCCAGCAGCTTGGGGGGTGAAGCTTTCTTT.

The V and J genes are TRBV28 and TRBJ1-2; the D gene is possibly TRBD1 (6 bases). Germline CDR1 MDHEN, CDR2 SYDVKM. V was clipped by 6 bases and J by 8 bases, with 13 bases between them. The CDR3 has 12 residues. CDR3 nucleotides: TGTGCCAGCAGCTACAGGGATGGCGGCTACACCTTC. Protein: CASSYRDGGYTF.